This TCR beta chain was obtained from a study of blood T cell repertoires in COVID-19. Study context: Samples came from the United States, Italy and Spain, spanning acute and convalescent COVID-19. The cDNA or gDNA used as material had been derived from T cells, B-cell-depleted T cells, or PBMCs.

Germline values: CDR1 SGHNT, CDR2 YYREEE (reference sequence). V was clipped by 0 bases and J by 4 bases, with 11 bases between them. This CDR3 is 15 amino acids long. Generated by immunoSEQ multiplex PCR, the TCRdb table keeps only in-frame clones and is missing some. The sample includes 65,000 to 95,000 clones, roughly 90% of them seen just once. This clone occurred a few times. This clonotype was obtained from a man between 65 and 85 years old with active or convalescent COVID-19. Sequencing used peripheral blood. The chain links TRBV5-4 to TRBJ2-1, with a possible D match to TRBD2 (6 bases). The CDR3 DNA reads TGTGCCAGCAGCTTGGAAAGCGGGCCTTACAATGAGCAGTTCTTC. This sequence encodes CASSLESGPYNEQFF.